This T cell receptor beta chain was obtained from a study of T cell responses to AZD1222 COVID-19 vaccine. Germline V gene sequence: CDR1 DFQATT, CDR2 SNEGSKA (reference sequence). J gave up 6 bases and V 3 bases, and 12 bases lay outside the gene matches. This CDR3 comprises 16 residues. The protocol was immunoSEQ multiplex PCR, while the TCRdb copy is restricted to in-frame clones and leaves out a portion. The table records approximately 150,000 clones, about 82% of them present only once. As concerns this clone: What it binds is not known.

General study points: Targeting of unmutated variant regions was reportedly seen in nearly half of spike-specific TCRs. A mostly white British donor set with more females was recruited, and clonal diversity was possibly underestimated.

Sample: peripheral blood, taken 28 days after the second AZD1222 dose. The chain is built from TRBV20-1 and TRBJ2-1, with 9 bases fitting TRBD2. The clonotype was recovered from an adult who received the AZD1222 COVID-19 vaccine. This CDR3 reads CSASWALAGPTNEQFF. CDR3 coding DNA: TGCAGTGCTAGTTGGGCTCTAGCGGGACCTACCAATGAGCAGTTCTTC.